The entry that follows covers one TCR beta chain sequence. Its target is not known. Profiled with immunoSEQ multiplex PCR; TCRdb holds only in-frame clones, not every one. Among tens of thousands of clones, about 83% were seen once, and the ten largest hold 4.6%. Specified time point: baseline, week 1 (first vaccination visit). Indicated treatment: pre-vaccination baseline after standard-of-care therapy. This CDR3 is 13 amino acids long. This specimen belongs to a study of a mutant IDH1 vaccine in newly diagnosed glioma. Points from the study as a whole: Immune responses induced by the vaccine were seen in around 93% of patients, spanning multiple MHC alleles.

The receptor was derived from a young woman with glioma. Some clones in this sample may be carry-over from other donors' samples. The specimen was peripheral blood mononuclear cells (PBMCs), collected from a glioma patient treated with radiotherapy, temozolomide or both. The rearrangement uses TRBV21-1 and TRBJ2-7; the DNA was not used to check the table's D call, TRBD2. TRBV21-1 is classified as a pseudogene. For the CDR3, the DNA is TGTGCCAGCAGTCCGAGGGTAGCCTACGAGCAGTACTTC. It specifies CASSPRVAYEQYF.